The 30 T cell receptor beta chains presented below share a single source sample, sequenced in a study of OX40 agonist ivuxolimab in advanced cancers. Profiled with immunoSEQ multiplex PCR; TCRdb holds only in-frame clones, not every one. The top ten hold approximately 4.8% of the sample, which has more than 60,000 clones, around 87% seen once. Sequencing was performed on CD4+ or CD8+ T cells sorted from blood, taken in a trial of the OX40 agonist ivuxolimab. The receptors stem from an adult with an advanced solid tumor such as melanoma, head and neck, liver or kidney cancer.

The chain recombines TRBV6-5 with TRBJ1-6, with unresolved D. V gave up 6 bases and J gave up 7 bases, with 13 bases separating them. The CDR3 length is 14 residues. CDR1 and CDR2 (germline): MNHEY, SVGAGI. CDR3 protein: CASRGNSENSPLHF. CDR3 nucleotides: TGTGCCAGCAGGGGGAACAGTGAAAATTCACCCCTCCACTTT.

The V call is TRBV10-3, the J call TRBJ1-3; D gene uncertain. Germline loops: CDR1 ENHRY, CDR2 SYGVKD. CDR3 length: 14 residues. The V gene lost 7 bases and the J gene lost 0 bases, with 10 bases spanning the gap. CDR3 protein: CAIIDGNSGNTIYF. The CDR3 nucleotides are TGTGCCATCATCGACGGGAACTCTGGAAACACCATATATTTT.

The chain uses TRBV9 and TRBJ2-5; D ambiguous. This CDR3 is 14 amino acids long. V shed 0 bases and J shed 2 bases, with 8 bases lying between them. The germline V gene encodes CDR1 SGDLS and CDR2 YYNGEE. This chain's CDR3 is CASSVGPIQETQYF. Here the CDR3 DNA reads TGTGCCAGCAGCGTAGGGCCTATACAAGAGACCCAGTACTTC.

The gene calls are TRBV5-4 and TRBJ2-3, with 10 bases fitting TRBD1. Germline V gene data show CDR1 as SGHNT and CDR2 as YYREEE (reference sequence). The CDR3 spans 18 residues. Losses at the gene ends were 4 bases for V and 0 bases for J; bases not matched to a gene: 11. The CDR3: CASSRGVGTGASTDTQYF. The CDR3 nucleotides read TGTGCCAGCAGCCGTGGGGTCGGGACAGGGGCGAGCACAGATACGCAGTATTTT. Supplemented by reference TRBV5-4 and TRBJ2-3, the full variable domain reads ETGVTQSPTHLIKTRGQQVTLRCSSQSGHNTVSWYQQALGQGPQFIFQYYREEENGRGNFPPRFSGLQFPNYSSELNVNALELDDSALYLCASSRGVGTGASTDTQYFGPGTRLTVL.

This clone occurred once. The DNA for the CDR3 is TGTGCCAGCAGTCGGGGGAACTCCTACAATGAGCAGTTCTTC. Amino acid sequence: CASSRGNSYNEQFF. The V gene is TRBV11-2, the J gene TRBJ2-1; maybe TRBD2 (6 bases). V lost 6 bases and J 0 bases, leaving 9 bases between the germline ends. The germline V gene encodes CDR1 SGHAT and CDR2 FQNNGV. The CDR3 is 14 amino acids.

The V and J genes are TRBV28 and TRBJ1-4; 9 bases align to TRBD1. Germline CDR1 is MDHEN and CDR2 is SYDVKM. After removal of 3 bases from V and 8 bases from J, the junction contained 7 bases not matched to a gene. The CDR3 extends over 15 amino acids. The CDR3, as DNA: TGTGCCAGCAGTTTCTGGACAGGGGCAGTCGAAAAACTGTTTTTT. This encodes CASSFWTGAVEKLFF.

The CDR3 DNA reads as TGCAGCGCCCGACCCGGGACAGTGAATGAAAAACTGTTTTTT. Translated, it gives CSARPGTVNEKLFF. J is TRBJ1-4 and V is TRBV29-1; 7 bases match TRBD1. The germline CDR1 and CDR2 sequences are SQVTM and ANQGSEA. The CDR3 consists of 14 residues. The J segment lost 5 bases and the V segment lost 7 bases, leaving 10 bases of the junction unmatched.

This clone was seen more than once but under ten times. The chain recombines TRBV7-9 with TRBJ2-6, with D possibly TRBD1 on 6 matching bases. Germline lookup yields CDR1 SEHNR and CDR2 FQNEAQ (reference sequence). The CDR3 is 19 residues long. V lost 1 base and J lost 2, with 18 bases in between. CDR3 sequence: CASSLGGVQGRPGANVLTF. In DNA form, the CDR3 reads TGTGCCAGCAGCTTAGGAGGAGTTCAGGGGCGCCCTGGGGCCAACGTCCTGACTTTC. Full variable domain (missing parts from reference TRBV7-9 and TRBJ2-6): DTGVSQNPRHKITKRGQNVTFRCDPISEHNRLYWYRQTLGQGPEFLTYFQNEAQLEKSRLLSDRFSAERPKGSFSTLEIQRTEQGDSAMYLCASSLGGVQGRPGANVLTFGAGSRLTVL.

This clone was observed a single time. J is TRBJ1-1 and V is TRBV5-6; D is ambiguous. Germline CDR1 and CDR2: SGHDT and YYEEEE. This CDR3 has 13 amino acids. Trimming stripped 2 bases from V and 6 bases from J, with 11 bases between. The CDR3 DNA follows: TGTGCCAGCAGCTTTGGCACGGAGGCTGAAGCTTTCTTT. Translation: CASSFGTEAEAFF.

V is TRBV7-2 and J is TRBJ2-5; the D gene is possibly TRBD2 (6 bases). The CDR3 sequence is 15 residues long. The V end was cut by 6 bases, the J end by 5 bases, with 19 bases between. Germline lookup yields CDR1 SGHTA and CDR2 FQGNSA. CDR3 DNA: TGTGCCAGCAGTCCTGCTAGAGGAGGGTTGGAGACCCAGTACTTC. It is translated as CASSPARGGLETQYF.

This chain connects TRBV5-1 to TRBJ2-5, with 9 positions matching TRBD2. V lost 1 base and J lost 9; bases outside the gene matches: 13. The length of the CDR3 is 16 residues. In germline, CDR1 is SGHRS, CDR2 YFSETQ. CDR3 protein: CASSLNSGGHPGAQYF. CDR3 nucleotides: TGCGCCAGCAGCTTGAATAGCGGGGGACACCCTGGGGCCCAGTACTTC.

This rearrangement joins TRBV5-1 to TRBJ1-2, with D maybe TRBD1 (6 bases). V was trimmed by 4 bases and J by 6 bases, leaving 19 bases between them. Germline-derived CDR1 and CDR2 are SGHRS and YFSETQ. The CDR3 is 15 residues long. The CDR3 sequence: CASSPFMAGENGYTF. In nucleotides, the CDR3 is TGCGCCAGCAGCCCCTTTATGGCAGGGGAGAATGGCTACACCTTC.

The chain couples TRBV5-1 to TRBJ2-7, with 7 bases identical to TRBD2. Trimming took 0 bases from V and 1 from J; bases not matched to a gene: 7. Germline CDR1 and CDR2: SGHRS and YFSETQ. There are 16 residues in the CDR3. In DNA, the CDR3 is TGCGCCAGCAGCTTGGGGGCTAGCGGCTTGTCCTACGAGCAGTACTTC. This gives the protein CASSLGASGLSYEQYF.

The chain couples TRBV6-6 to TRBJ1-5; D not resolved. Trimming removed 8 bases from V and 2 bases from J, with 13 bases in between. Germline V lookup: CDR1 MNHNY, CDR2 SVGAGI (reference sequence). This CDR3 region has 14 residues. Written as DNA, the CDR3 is TGTGCCAGCGATACAGATTTGGGCAATCAGCCCCAGCATTTT. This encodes CASDTDLGNQPQHF.

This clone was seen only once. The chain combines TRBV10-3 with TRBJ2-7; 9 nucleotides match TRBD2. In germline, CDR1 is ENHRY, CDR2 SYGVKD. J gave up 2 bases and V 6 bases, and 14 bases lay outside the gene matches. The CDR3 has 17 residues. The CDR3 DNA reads TGTGCCATCAGCGCCCGCGGGGGGGGTACCAACCCCTACGAGCAGTACTTC. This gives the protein CAISARGGGTNPYEQYF.

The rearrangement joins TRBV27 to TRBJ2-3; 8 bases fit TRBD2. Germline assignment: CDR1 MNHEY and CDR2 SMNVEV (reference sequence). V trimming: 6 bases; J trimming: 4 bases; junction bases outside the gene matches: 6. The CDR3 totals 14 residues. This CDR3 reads CASRFAGGSDTQYF. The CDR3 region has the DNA TGTGCCAGCAGGTTTGCGGGAGGCTCAGATACGCAGTATTTT.

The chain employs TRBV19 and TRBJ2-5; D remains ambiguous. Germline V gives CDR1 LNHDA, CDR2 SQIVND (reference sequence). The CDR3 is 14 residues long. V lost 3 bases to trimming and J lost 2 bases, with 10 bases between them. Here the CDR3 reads CASSIVGHQETQYF. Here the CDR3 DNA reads TGTGCCAGTAGTATTGTTGGCCATCAAGAGACCCAGTACTTC.

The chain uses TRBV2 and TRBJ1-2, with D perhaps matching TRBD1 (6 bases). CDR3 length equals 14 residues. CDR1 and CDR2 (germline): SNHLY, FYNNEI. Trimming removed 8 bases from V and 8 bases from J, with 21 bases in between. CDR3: CASLASPGDGGYTF. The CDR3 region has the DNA TGTGCCAGCCTCGCCTCGCCAGGGGACGGAGGCTACACCTTC.

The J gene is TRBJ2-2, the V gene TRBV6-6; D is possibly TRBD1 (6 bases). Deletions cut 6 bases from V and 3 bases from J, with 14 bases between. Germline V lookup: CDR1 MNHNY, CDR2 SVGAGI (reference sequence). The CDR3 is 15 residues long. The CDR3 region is CASREVRGDTGELFF. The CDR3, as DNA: TGTGCCAGCAGAGAGGTCAGGGGTGACACCGGGGAGCTGTTTTTT.

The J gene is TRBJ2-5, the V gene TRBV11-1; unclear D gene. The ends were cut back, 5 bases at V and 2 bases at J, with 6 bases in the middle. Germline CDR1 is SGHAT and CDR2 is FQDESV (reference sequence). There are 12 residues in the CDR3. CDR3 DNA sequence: TGTGCCAGCAGCCCTACTCAAGAGACCCAGTACTTC. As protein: CASSPTQETQYF.

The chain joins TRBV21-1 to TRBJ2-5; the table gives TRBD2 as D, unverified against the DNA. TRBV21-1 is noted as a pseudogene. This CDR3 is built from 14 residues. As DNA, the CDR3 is TGTGCCAGCAGCAAACGTGAGGGCCAAGAGACCCAGTACTTC. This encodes CASSKREGQETQYF.

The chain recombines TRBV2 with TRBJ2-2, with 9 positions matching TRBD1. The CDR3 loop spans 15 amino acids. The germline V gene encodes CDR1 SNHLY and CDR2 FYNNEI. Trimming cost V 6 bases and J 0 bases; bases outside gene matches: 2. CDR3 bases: TGTGCCAGCAGGGGACAGGGTTCGAACACCGGGGAGCTGTTTTTT. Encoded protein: CASRGQGSNTGELFF.

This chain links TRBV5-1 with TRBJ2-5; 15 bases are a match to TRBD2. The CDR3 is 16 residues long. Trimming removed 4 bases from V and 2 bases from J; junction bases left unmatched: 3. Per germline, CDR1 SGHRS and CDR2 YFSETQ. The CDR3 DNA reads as TGCGCCAGCAGCAGAGGGACTAGCGGGAGGCAAGAGACCCAGTACTTC. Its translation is CASSRGTSGRQETQYF.

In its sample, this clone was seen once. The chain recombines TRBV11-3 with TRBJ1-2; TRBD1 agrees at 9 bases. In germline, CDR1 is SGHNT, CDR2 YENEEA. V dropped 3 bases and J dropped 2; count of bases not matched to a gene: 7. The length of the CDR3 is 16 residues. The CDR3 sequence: CASSFLPGTGNYGYTF. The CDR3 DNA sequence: TGTGCCAGCAGCTTCCTCCCCGGGACAGGGAACTATGGCTACACCTTC.

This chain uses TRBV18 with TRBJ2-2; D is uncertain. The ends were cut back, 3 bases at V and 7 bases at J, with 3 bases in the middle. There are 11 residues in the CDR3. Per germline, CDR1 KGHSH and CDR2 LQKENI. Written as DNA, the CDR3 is TGTGCCAGCTCACCCGGCGGGGAGCTGTTTTTT. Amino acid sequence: CASSPGGELFF.

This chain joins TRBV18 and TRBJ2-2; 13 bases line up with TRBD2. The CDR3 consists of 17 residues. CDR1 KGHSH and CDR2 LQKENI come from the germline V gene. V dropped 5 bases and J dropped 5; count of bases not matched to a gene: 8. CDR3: CASSFGLAGVGTGELFF. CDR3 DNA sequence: TGTGCCAGCTCATTCGGACTAGCGGGAGTAGGTACCGGGGAGCTGTTTTTT. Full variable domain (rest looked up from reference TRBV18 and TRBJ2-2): NAGVMQNPRHLVRRRGQEARLRCSPMKGHSHVYWYRQLPEEGLKFMVYLQKENIIDESGMPKERFSAEFPKEGPSILRIQQVVRGDSAAYFCASSFGLAGVGTGELFFGEGSRLTVL.

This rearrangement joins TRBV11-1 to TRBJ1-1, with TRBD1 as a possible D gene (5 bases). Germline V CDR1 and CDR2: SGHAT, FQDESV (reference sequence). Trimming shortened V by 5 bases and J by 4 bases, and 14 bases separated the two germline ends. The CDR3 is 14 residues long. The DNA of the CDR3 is TGTGCCAGCAGCGTCCGACAGAAAGGCACTGAAGCTTTCTTT. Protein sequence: CASSVRQKGTEAFF.

Written as DNA, the CDR3 is TGCGCCAGCAGCCCCACAACAGGAGTGGTTAATGAAAAACTGTTTTTT. Translated: CASSPTTGVVNEKLFF. The chain has TRBV4-1 and TRBJ1-4; D possibly corresponds to TRBD1 (5 bases). CDR3 length: 16 amino acids. In germline, CDR1 is MGHRA, CDR2 YSYEKL. V was shortened by 4 bases and J by 4 bases, with 16 bases between the two germline ends.

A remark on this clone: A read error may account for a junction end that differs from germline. This chain's CDR3 is CASSLGSGLGNQPQHF. The CDR3 DNA follows: TGTGCCAGCAGTTTAGGCTCGGGGCTGGGCAATCAGCCCCAGCATTTT. J is TRBJ1-5 and V is TRBV7-8; D perhaps matches TRBD1 (5 bases). Germline values: CDR1 SGHVS, CDR2 FQNEAQ. This CDR3 contains 16 residues.

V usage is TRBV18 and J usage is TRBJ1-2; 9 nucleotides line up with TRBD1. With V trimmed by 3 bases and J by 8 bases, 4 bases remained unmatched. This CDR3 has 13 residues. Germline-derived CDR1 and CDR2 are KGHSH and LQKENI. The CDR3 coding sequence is TGTGCCAGCTCACCGCGGACAGGGGTAGGCTACACCTTC. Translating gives CASSPRTGVGYTF.